The 18 T cell receptor beta chains below all came from one sample that was sequenced in a study of blood T cells in healthy people across ages. A second PCR, run for roughly 7 to 11 cycles, used a sample-barcoded 5' primer plus a J-beta primer mix. TCRdb reanalysed the 5' RACE reads using MiXCR and keeps one entry per CDR3 protein. Here the sample spans around 500,000 distinct CDR3 sequences, 47% being singletons. Sequenced input: blood. These receptors came from a man aged 80 or over in good health.

This clonotype was seen many times. The gene calls are TRBV6-6 and TRBJ1-2; D might be TRBD1 (6 bases). V was pared by 5 bases and J by 2 bases, with 12 bases between. The germline V gene has CDR1 MNHNY and CDR2 SVGAGI (reference sequence). The CDR3 has 14 residues. CDR3: CASSRYRENYGYTF. The CDR3 DNA reads as TGTGCCAGCAGTCGCTACAGGGAAAACTATGGCTACACCTTC.

The chain carries TRBV10-3 and TRBJ1-2; D is possibly TRBD1 (5 bases). CDR3 length equals 14 residues. V was cut by 2 bases and J by 0 bases, with 7 bases left in between. CDR1 ENHRY and CDR2 SYGVKD come from the germline V gene. The CDR3 protein is CAISERDPNYGYTF. In DNA, the CDR3 is TGTGCCATCAGTGAGAGGGACCCTAACTATGGCTACACCTTC.

V gene TRBV11-2 combines with J gene TRBJ2-3; 12 nucleotides line up with TRBD2. Germline lookup yields CDR1 SGHAT and CDR2 FQNNGV. Trimming took 2 bases from V and 6 from J; bases not matched to a gene: 12. This CDR3 has 18 residues. This CDR3 is CASSLPNRLAGASDTQYF. CDR3 sequence (DNA): TGTGCCAGCAGCTTACCTAACCGACTAGCGGGGGCGTCTGATACGCAGTATTTT.

J is TRBJ2-1 and V is TRBV7-2, with D maybe TRBD2 (6 bases). This CDR3 contains 17 residues. Germline CDR1 is SGHTA and CDR2 is FQGNSA. V shed 5 bases and J shed 4 bases, with 21 bases lying between them. The chain's CDR3 is CASSQRRETKTYNEQFF. CDR3 sequence (DNA): TGTGCCAGCAGCCAAAGGAGGGAGACAAAGACGTACAATGAGCAGTTCTTC. The variable domain in full, completed from reference TRBV7-2 and TRBJ2-1, reads GAGVSQSPSNKVTEKGKDVELRCDPISGHTALYWYRQSLGQGLEFLIYFQGNSAPDKSGLPSDRFSAERTGGSVSTLTIQRTQQEDSAVYLCASSQRRETKTYNEQFFGPGTRLTVL.

V gene TRBV6-5 combines with J gene TRBJ2-1; 8 bases fit TRBD2. Unmatched junction bases numbered 9, after V lost 5 bases and J lost 12 bases. Germline V gives CDR1 MNHEY, CDR2 SVGAGI. The CDR3 is made up of 13 amino acids. The CDR3 spells CASSPLPGGGQFF. CDR3 sequence (DNA): TGTGCCAGCAGTCCCTTGCCCGGGGGGGGGCAGTTCTTC.

The chain links TRBV14 to TRBJ2-3, with D possibly TRBD2 on 6 matching bases. The CDR3 covers 11 residues. Germline assignment: CDR1 SGHDN and CDR2 FVKESK. Trimming took off 3 bases at V and 8 bases at J, with 6 bases between the two ends. CDR3 sequence (DNA): TGTGCCAGCAGCCAGGAGGGTACGCAGTATTTT. Its protein product is CASSQEGTQYF.

J is TRBJ2-7 and V is TRBV6-5, with no clear D. The CDR3 has 11 amino acids. Germline assignment: CDR1 MNHEY and CDR2 SVGAGI. V lost 8 bases and J 7 bases, leaving 12 bases between the germline ends. The CDR3 is CASERPREQYF. CDR3 sequence (DNA): TGTGCCAGCGAACGGCCGAGGGAGCAGTACTTC.

This chain joins TRBV19 and TRBJ2-7; no reliable D call. The CDR3 spans 13 residues. Germline V gene data show CDR1 as LNHDA and CDR2 as SQIVND (reference sequence). V was shortened by 8 bases and J by 6 bases, with 17 bases between the two germline ends. As DNA, the CDR3 is TGTGCCAGTTCATCCTCGGCCCTGGGCGAGCAGTACTTC. Its protein is CASSSSALGEQYF. The full variable domain, rest sourced from reference TRBV19 and TRBJ2-7, is DGGITQSPKYLFRKEGQNVTLSCEQNLNHDAMYWYRQDPGQGLRLIYYSQIVNDFQKGDIAEGYSVSREKKESFPLTVTSAQKNPTAFYLCASSSSALGEQYFGPGTRLTVT.

V usage is TRBV4-3 and J usage is TRBJ2-5; weak D call: TRBD2 (5 bases). The J call is doubtful: the DNA matches TRBJ2-7 better. The CDR3 runs 15 residues. Germline values: CDR1 LGHNA, CDR2 YSLEER. The CDR3 DNA follows: TGCGCCAGCAGCCAAGGGCTGGACGGGACCTACGAGCAGTACTTC. As protein: CASSQGLDGTYEQYF.

The chain uses TRBV12-3 or TRBV12-4 and TRBJ2-1; 10 bases are a match to TRBD2. The CDR3 spans 17 residues. V gave up 8 bases and J gave up 7 bases; unmatched junction bases: 17. CDR3 protein: CASGPGSGGAGRNEQFF. The CDR3 nucleotides read TGTGCCAGCGGCCCGGGGAGCGGGGGGGCCGGTAGAAATGAGCAGTTCTTC.

This clonotype was recorded only once. The chain joins TRBV30 to TRBJ2-3, with D possibly matching TRBD1 (5 bases). The CDR3 is 16 amino acids. Germline V gene sequence: CDR1 GTSNPN, CDR2 SVGIG (reference sequence). Deletions cut 3 bases from V and 3 bases from J, with 19 bases between. CDR3 sequence: CAWSPRQKISTDTQYF. As DNA, the CDR3 is TGTGCCTGGAGCCCCAGACAGAAAATCTCTACAGATACGCAGTATTTT.

This clonotype was detected many times. V usage is TRBV6-6 and J usage is TRBJ1-2, with D tentatively TRBD1 (5 bases). The germline V gene encodes CDR1 MNHNY and CDR2 SVGAGI (reference sequence). The CDR3 contains 17 residues. Trimming pared 0 bases from V and 8 bases from J, leaving 22 bases between. The CDR3 bases are TGTGCCAGCAGTTACTCAGGACACCTATTTGGTGGACGCGGCTACACCTTC. Its protein product is CASSYSGHLFGGRGYTF.

The chain employs TRBV4-3 and TRBJ2-3, with TRBD2 matching over 9 bases. The germline gives CDR1 LGHNA, CDR2 YSLEER. The V segment lost 0 bases and the J segment 5 bases; nucleotides outside the gene matches: 6. This CDR3 contains 16 residues. The CDR3 region is CASSQDSGSLGDTQYF. For the CDR3, the DNA is TGCGCCAGCAGCCAAGATAGCGGGAGCCTCGGAGATACGCAGTATTTT.

A few counts support this clonotype. V is TRBV20-1 and J is TRBJ2-7; a possible D gene is TRBD1 (5 bases). The CDR3 extends over 14 amino acids. Germline V gene sequence: CDR1 DFQATT, CDR2 SNEGSKA (reference sequence). Trimming removed 7 bases at V and 10 bases at J, with 26 bases between. In nucleotides, the CDR3 is TGCAGTGTTCCGCTCAGACAGTACGGATTATCTCAGTACTTC. Its protein product is CSVPLRQYGLSQYF.

Only a few counts were recorded for this clonotype. V and J are TRBV5-1 and TRBJ2-7; a weak D match, TRBD2 (5 bases). The germline CDR1 and CDR2 sequences are SGHRS and YFSETQ. The CDR3 runs 15 residues. V was pared by 1 base and J by 0 bases, with 11 bases between. The chain's CDR3 is CASSLNAGDSYEQYF. CDR3 nucleotides: TGCGCCAGCAGCTTGAATGCCGGGGACTCCTACGAGCAGTACTTC.

This clonotype was counted a few times. The chain carries TRBV5-1 and TRBJ1-2; 7 bases map to TRBD1. V shed 6 bases, J shed 5 bases, and the junction held 10 bases outside the gene matches. This CDR3 contains 14 residues. Germline loops: CDR1 SGHRS, CDR2 YFSETQ. In DNA form, the CDR3 reads TGCGCCAGCAACGACCCGACAGGGTTGTATGGCTACACCTTC. It is translated as CASNDPTGLYGYTF.

This clonotype came up many times. Germline and junction disagree at one end, which may indicate a read error. The rearrangement links TRBV4-3 to TRBJ2-3; no clear D. CDR3 size: 15 residues. CDR1 is LGHNA and CDR2 is YSLEER in the germline V gene. CDR3 sequence: CASRQETATTDTQYF. For the CDR3, the DNA is TGCGCCAGCAGACAAGAGACTGCTACAACAGATACGCAGTATTTT.

About this clonotype: One junction end does not reproduce the germline sequence, and a read error may be involved. The V call is TRBV6-2 or TRBV6-3, the J call TRBJ2-2, with D uncertain. This CDR3 spans 13 amino acids. The V gene's germline CDR1 is MNHEY and CDR2 SVGEGT. The CDR3 here is CACRLTNTGELFF. The CDR3 DNA sequence: TGTGCCTGCAGGCTCACGAACACCGGGGAGCTGTTTTTT.